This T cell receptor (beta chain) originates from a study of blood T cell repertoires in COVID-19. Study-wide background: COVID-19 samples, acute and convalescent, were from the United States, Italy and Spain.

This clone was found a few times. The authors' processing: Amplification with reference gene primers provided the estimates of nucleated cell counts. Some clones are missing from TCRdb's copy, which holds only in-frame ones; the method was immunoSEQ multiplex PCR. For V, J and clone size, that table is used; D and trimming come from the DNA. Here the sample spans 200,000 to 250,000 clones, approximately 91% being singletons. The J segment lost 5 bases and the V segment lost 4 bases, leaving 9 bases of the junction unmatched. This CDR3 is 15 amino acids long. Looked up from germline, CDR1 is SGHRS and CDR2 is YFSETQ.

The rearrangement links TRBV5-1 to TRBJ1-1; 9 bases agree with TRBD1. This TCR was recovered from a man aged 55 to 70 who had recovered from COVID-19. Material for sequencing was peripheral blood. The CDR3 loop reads CASSPPRQGGTEAFF. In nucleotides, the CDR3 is TGCGCCAGCAGCCCTCCTCGACAGGGGGGGACTGAAGCTTTCTTT.